A selection of T cell receptor beta chains follows, all from one sample in a study of T cell repertoires in cytomegalovirus infection. For these TCRs, the target antigens are not known. TCRdb ran MiXCR on the reads and lists one entry per CDR3 protein. The table has approximately 600,000 distinct CDR3 sequences, just under 40% seen once. Source: cultured PBMCs, taken from culture after CMV antigen stimulation. All receptors derive from a human donor in good health (CMV status not recorded). Some clones in this sample may be carry-over from other donors' samples. CDR3s include the opening cysteine and the closing phenylalanine or tryptophan. A D gene is named only where the DNA matches it firmly. Clone sizes are given selectively: once, few, many, or a class where the clone is expanded.

>TRBJ2-5|TRBV20-1|once|NA
TGCAGTGCTAGAGCTCTACTAGATTGGCAAGAGACCCAGTACTTC
CSARALLDWQETQYF
>TRBJ1-4|TRBV7-2|NA|TRBD1
TGTGCCAGCAGCTTCGGACAGGGGGTAGAAAAACTGTTTTTT
CASSFGQGVEKLFF
>TRBJ2-2|TRBV4-1|NA|TRBD1
TGCGCCAGCAGCCAACTACCCCCGGGGACAGGGTACACCGGGGAGCTGTTTTTT
CASSQLPPGTGYTGELFF
>TRBJ2-7|TRBV7-6|few|NA
TGTGCCAGCAGCCTTTTCCGGGGGGCAGCCCAGGGCGAGCAGTACTTC
CASSLFRGAAQGEQYF
>TRBJ2-3|TRBV7-2|few|TRBD2
TGTGCCAGCAGCCGACTCCCGGGACTAGCGGGAGGCGGGGGCACAGATACGCAGTATTTT
CASSRLPGLAGGGGTDTQYF
>TRBJ1-1|TRBV7-9|few|TRBD1
TGTGCCAGCAGCTTCACAGGGGGGGAGAACACTGAAGCTTTCTTT
CASSFTGGENTEAFF
>TRBJ1-5|TRBV28|NA|NA
TGTGCCAGCAGTCGGAGGGGGGCAGGTTCCAATCAGCCCCAGCATTTT
CASSRRGAGSNQPQHF
>TRBJ2-7|TRBV7-2|NA|TRBD2
TGTGCCAGCAGCTTGAACGGCGGGAGCCTCGACGAGCAGTACTTC
CASSLNGGSLDEQYF
>TRBJ2-7|TRBV7-2|NA|TRBD1
TGTGCCAGCAGCCAAGACCGGACAGGGCCGCAGTACTTC
CASSQDRTGPQYF
>TRBJ2-1|TRBV7-2|many|NA
TGTGCCAGCAGCCCCGGGGCGGCATACAATGAGCAGTTCTTC
CASSPGAAYNEQFF
>TRBJ2-2|TRBV7-2|many|TRBD2
TGTGCCAGCAGCCCGCGAGCGGGAGGGGGTATCGGGGAGCTGTTTTTT
CASSPRAGGGIGELFF
>TRBJ2-7|TRBV7-2|NA|TRBD1
TGTGCCAGCAGCCTCACCCGGGGACAGACCTACGAGCAGTACTTC
CASSLTRGQTYEQYF
>TRBJ2-7|TRBV12-5|NA|NA
TGTGCTAGTGGTACCTTACGATCGCCCGGGGGCGAGCAGTACTTC
CASGTLRSPGGEQYF
>TRBJ1-2|TRBV7-2|NA|NA
TGTGCCAGCAGCACCCCGACGGACTATGGCTACACCTTC
CASSTPTDYGYTF
>TRBJ1-2|TRBV7-2|many|NA
TGTGCCAGCAGCTCCCCGGCCATAGTCTACTTCTATGGCTACACCTTC
CASSSPAIVYFYGYTF
>TRBJ2-3|TRBV7-9|NA|NA
TGTGCCAGCACCGAGGGGAGTTACACAGATACGCAGTATTTT
CASTEGSYTDTQYF
>TRBJ2-3|TRBV10-3|few|NA
TGTGCCATCAGTGAGCCGGTGGAGCTAGATACGCAGTATTTT
CAISEPVELDTQYF
>TRBJ2-7|TRBV7-2|few|TRBD2
TGTGCCAGCAGCGCGGGGGGCCCCTACGAGCAGTACTTC
CASSAGGPYEQYF
>TRBJ2-3|TRBV28|NA|TRBD2
TGTGCCAGCAGTTCCCAGCGGGGGGGCCTGAGCACAGATACGCAGTATTTT
CASSSQRGGLSTDTQYF
>TRBJ2-7|TRBV6-2/TRBV6-3|NA|NA
TGTGCCAGCAGCCGAGGGCCACCCCAAAGGGCCTACGAGCAGTACTTC
CASSRGPPQRAYEQYF
>TRBJ1-1|TRBV12-3/TRBV12-4|NA|NA
TGTGCCAGCACCAGGGAGGGGGAAGCTTTCTTT
CASTREGEAFF
>TRBJ2-5|TRBV7-2|many|TRBD1
TGTGCCAGCAGCACTCAGGGGGCATACCAAGAGACCCAGTACTTC
CASSTQGAYQETQYF
>TRBJ2-3|TRBV10-3|NA|NA
TGTGCCATCACGTCGGGGGTAACAGATACGCAGTATTTT
CAITSGVTDTQYF
>TRBJ2-7|TRBV7-2|few|NA
TGTGCCAGCAGCTTAGCCCTTCAACCCCACGAGCAGTACTTC
CASSLALQPHEQYF
>TRBJ2-5|TRBV6-2/TRBV6-3|NA|NA
TGTGCCAGCAGTTACGAGGGCAGGACGAAGACCCAGTACTTC
CASSYEGRTKTQYF
>TRBJ2-1|TRBV6-2/TRBV6-3|NA|TRBD2
TGTGCCACCGACTCATGGGGGAGGGGTGATGAGCAGTTCTTC
CATDSWGRGDEQFF
>TRBJ1-2|TRBV4-1|NA|NA
TGCGCCAGCAGCCAGATACCGACAGACTATGGCTACACCTTC
CASSQIPTDYGYTF
>TRBJ1-5|TRBV3-1|NA|NA
TGTGCCAGCAGCGGGCCTGGGGGTTCCAATCAGCCCCAGCATTTT
CASSGPGGSNQPQHF
>TRBJ2-2|TRBV12-3/TRBV12-4|NA|TRBD2
TGTGCCAGCACCCAACGCAAGCGGGGGGGCACCGGGGAGCTGTTTTTT
CASTQRKRGGTGELFF
>TRBJ2-3|TRBV3-1|NA|NA
TGTGCCAGCAGCCCCCCGAGGGGGGGGCTGTCAGATACGCAGTATTTT
CASSPPRGGLSDTQYF
>TRBJ1-2|TRBV7-6|NA|NA
TGTGCCAGCAGCAATAGGACGGGTCATGGCTACACCTTC
CASSNRTGHGYTF
>TRBJ2-1|TRBV11-2|NA|NA
TGTGCCAGCAGCCACGGGCGTAACACCTACAATGAGCAGTTCTTC
CASSHGRNTYNEQFF
>TRBJ2-3|TRBV7-2|few|NA
TGTGCCAGCAGCCCTAATTGGGGGAGCGCTGATACGCAGTATTTT
CASSPNWGSADTQYF
>TRBJ2-2|TRBV6-2/TRBV6-3|NA|NA
TGTGCCAGCAGTCGCCCAAGACAAGTGTGGAGCACCGGGGAGCTGTTTTTT
CASSRPRQVWSTGELFF
>TRBJ2-3|TRBV29-1|few|NA
TGCAGCGTTGGTCAGCTCACAGATACGCAGTATTTT
CSVGQLTDTQYF
>TRBJ2-1|TRBV6-8|NA|TRBD2
TGTGCCAGCAGACCCCCGGGACTAGGGAGCAATGAGCAGTTCTTC
CASRPPGLGSNEQFF
>TRBJ2-3|TRBV19|once|NA
TGTGCCAGTAGTTGGTACTTTACAGATACGCAGTATTTT
CASSWYFTDTQYF
>TRBJ1-5|TRBV19|NA|NA
TGTGCCAGTAAGGGTTTTCCGGGGGAAAGCAATCAGCCCCAGCATTTT
CASKGFPGESNQPQHF
>TRBJ2-2|TRBV11-2|few|TRBD1
TGTGCCAGCAGCTTACCCCGTGACAGGGTTAACACCGGGGAGCTGTTTTTT
CASSLPRDRVNTGELFF
>TRBJ1-5|TRBV20-1|NA|NA
TGCAGTGCTAGAGCTGACCTAGACACGTATAGCAATCAGCCCCAGCATTTT
CSARADLDTYSNQPQHF
>TRBJ1-6|TRBV7-8|NA|NA
TGTGCCAGCGTAACGGCCTATAATTCACCCCTCCACTTT
CASVTAYNSPLHF
>TRBJ1-1|TRBV28|few|NA
TGTGCCAGCAGTCCTAACGATGGGGCTGAAGCTTTCTTT
CASSPNDGAEAFF
>TRBJ2-7|TRBV12-5|NA|TRBD2
TGTGCTAGTGGTTTGCCGATAGCGGGAGTCTACGAGCAGTACTTC
CASGLPIAGVYEQYF
>TRBJ1-2|TRBV4-1|NA|NA
TGCGCCAGCAGCCAATACGGGACCAGGCGTGGCTACACCTTC
CASSQYGTRRGYTF
>TRBJ1-1|TRBV7-9|few|NA
TGTGCCAGCGAACTTTATGGGGCCCGAGGCACTGAAGCTTTCTTT
CASELYGARGTEAFF
>TRBJ2-7|TRBV7-9|NA|NA
TGTGCCAGCAGCCTGAACGGGGCCGAGCAGTACTTC
CASSLNGAEQYF
>TRBJ1-1|TRBV5-5|NA|NA
TGTGCCAGCAGCGCCCGAGTAATCGCTGAAGCTTTCTTT
CASSARVIAEAFF
>TRBJ2-7|TRBV5-1|NA|NA
TGCGCCAGCAGCTTGGCCTTGAGGGACGAGCAGTACTTC
CASSLALRDEQYF
>TRBJ1-6|TRBV19|few|NA
TGTGCCAGTAGTATGGGACACGGGATGGCACCCCTCCACTTT
CASSMGHGMAPLHF
>TRBJ1-1|TRBV28|NA|NA
TGTGCCACGTCAGACCTGAACACTGAAGCTTTCTTT
CATSDLNTEAFF
>TRBJ1-5|TRBV3-1|NA|NA
TGTGCCAGCAGCCAGGGGACTTATAGCAATCAGCCCCAGCATTTT
CASSQGTYSNQPQHF
>TRBJ1-2|TRBV20-1|NA|NA
TGCAGTGCTAGGGCAGGAGACCTCTATGGCTACACCTTC
CSARAGDLYGYTF
>TRBJ1-1|TRBV6-1|NA|NA
TGTGCCAGCAGAGAAGGTGGTGGCACTGAAGCTTTCTTT
CASREGGGTEAFF
>TRBJ2-5|TRBV7-2|few|NA
TGTGCCAGCAGCTGGAGTGAACAAGAGACCCAGTACTTC
CASSWSEQETQYF
>TRBJ2-3|TRBV7-8|many|NA
TGTGCCAGCAGCTTAGCTTCAGGGGCCACAGATACGCAGTATTTT
CASSLASGATDTQYF
>TRBJ1-1|TRBV4-3|NA|NA
TGCGCCAGCAGCCAAGATCGCGGGGGGCTGGATGAAGCTTTCTTT
CASSQDRGGLDEAFF
>TRBJ2-1|TRBV29-1|NA|NA
TGCAGCGTTGAGGACTATTCTAATGAGCAGTTCTTC
CSVEDYSNEQFF
>TRBJ1-2|TRBV18|NA|NA
TGTGCCAGCTCACCACTGGGCCAGGGAGATGGCTACACCTTC
CASSPLGQGDGYTF
>TRBJ1-1|TRBV7-9|many|NA
TGTGCCAGCAGCCCCGTCTTCTCTGCCGGCCTGAACACTGAAGCTTTCTTT
CASSPVFSAGLNTEAFF